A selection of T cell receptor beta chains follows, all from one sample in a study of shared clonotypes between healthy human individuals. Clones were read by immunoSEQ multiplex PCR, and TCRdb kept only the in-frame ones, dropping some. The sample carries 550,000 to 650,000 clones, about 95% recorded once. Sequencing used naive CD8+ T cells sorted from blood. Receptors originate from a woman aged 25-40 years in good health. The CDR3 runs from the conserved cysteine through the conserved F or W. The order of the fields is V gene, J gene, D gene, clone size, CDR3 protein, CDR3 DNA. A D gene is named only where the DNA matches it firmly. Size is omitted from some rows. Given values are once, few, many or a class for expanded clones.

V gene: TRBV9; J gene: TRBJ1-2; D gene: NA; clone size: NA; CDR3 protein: CASSGLGYGYTF; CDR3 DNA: TGTGCCAGCAGCGGGTTGGGCTATGGCTACACCTTC
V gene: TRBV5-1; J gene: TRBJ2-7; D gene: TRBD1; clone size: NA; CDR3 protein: CASSFSGRGPYF; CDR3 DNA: TGCGCCAGCAGCTTTAGCGGCAGGGGGCCGTACTTC
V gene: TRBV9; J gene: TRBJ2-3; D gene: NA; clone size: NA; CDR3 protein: CASSPGGSVPDTQYF; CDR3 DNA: TGTGCCAGCAGCCCGGGGGGCTCAGTTCCAGATACGCAGTATTTT
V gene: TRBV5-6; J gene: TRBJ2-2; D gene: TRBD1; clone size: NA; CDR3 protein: CASSLTGVWNTGELFF; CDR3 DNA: TGTGCCAGCAGCTTAACAGGGGTTTGGAACACCGGGGAGCTGTTTTTT
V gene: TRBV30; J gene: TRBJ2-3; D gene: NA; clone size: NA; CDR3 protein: CAWGPIGDTQYF; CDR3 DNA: TGTGCCTGGGGCCCGATTGGAGATACGCAGTATTTT
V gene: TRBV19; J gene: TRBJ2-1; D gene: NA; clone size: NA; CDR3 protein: CASTSDYYNEQFF; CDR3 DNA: TGTGCCAGTACATCCGACTACTACAATGAGCAGTTCTTC
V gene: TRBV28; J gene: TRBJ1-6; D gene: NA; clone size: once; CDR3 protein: CASSFAVVSSYNSPLHF; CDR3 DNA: TGTGCCAGCAGTTTCGCGGTAGTGAGCTCCTATAATTCACCCCTCCACTTT
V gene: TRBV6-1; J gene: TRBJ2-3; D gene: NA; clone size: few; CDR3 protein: CASSDGTSHTQYF; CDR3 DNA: TGTGCCAGCAGTGATGGCACCTCTCATACGCAGTATTTT
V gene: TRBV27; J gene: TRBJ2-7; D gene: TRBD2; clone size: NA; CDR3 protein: CASSQTSGDDYEQYF; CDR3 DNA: TGTGCCAGCAGTCAGACTAGCGGGGATGACTACGAGCAGTACTTC
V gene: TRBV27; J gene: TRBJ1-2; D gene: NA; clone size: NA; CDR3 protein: CASSLASGAGGYTF; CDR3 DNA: TGTGCCAGCAGCCTAGCGTCGGGGGCTGGTGGCTACACCTTC
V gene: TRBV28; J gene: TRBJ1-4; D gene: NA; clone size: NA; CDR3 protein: CASSTLDAASVEKLFF; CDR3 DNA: TGTGCCAGCAGTACCCTGGACGCGGCTTCAGTGGAAAAACTGTTTTTT
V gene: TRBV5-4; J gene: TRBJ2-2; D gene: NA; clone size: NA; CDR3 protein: CASRSAGTTGELFF; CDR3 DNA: TGTGCCAGCAGGTCGGCAGGGACGACCGGGGAGCTGTTTTTT
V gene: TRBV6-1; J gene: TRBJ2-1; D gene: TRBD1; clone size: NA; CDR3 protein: CASRQPGQGRNEQFF; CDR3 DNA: TGTGCCAGCAGGCAGCCGGGACAGGGGAGGAATGAGCAGTTCTTC
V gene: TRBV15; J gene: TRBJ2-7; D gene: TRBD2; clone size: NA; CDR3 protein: CATSTGTSSYEQYF; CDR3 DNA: TGTGCCACCAGCACCGGGACTAGCTCCTACGAGCAGTACTTC
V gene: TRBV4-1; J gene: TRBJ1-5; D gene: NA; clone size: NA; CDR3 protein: CASSQGGGPSNQPQHF; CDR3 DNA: TGCGCCAGCAGCCAAGGGGGCGGACCTAGCAATCAGCCCCAGCATTTT
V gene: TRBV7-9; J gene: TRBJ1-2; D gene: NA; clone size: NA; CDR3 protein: CASSRDGGYGYTF; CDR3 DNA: TGTGCCAGCAGTCGGGACGGCGGATATGGCTACACCTTC
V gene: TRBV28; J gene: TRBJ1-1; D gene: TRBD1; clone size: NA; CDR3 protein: CASSLPGTGFVNTEAFF; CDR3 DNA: TGTGCCAGCAGTTTACCCGGGACAGGGTTTGTGAACACTGAAGCTTTCTTT
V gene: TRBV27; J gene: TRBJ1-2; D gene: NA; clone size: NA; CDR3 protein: CASSPREAYYGYTF; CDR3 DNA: TGTGCCAGTAGTCCCCGAGAGGCTTACTATGGCTACACCTTC
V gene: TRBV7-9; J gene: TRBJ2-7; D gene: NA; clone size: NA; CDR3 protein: CASSLDSHGGGSYEQYF; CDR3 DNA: TGTGCCAGCAGCTTAGATTCCCATGGCGGAGGCTCCTACGAGCAGTACTTC
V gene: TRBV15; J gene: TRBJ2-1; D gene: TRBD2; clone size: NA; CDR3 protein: CATSRDQILAGRNEQFF; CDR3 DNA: TGTGCCACCAGCAGAGATCAGATACTAGCGGGACGCAATGAGCAGTTCTTC
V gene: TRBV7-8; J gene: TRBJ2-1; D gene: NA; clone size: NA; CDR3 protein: CASSLVGSNNEQFF; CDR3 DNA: TGTGCCAGCAGCTTAGTAGGCAGTAACAATGAGCAGTTCTTC
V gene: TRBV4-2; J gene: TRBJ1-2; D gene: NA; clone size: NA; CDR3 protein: CASSQDPQYGYTF; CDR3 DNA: TGTGCCAGCAGCCAAGATCCGCAGTATGGCTACACCTTC